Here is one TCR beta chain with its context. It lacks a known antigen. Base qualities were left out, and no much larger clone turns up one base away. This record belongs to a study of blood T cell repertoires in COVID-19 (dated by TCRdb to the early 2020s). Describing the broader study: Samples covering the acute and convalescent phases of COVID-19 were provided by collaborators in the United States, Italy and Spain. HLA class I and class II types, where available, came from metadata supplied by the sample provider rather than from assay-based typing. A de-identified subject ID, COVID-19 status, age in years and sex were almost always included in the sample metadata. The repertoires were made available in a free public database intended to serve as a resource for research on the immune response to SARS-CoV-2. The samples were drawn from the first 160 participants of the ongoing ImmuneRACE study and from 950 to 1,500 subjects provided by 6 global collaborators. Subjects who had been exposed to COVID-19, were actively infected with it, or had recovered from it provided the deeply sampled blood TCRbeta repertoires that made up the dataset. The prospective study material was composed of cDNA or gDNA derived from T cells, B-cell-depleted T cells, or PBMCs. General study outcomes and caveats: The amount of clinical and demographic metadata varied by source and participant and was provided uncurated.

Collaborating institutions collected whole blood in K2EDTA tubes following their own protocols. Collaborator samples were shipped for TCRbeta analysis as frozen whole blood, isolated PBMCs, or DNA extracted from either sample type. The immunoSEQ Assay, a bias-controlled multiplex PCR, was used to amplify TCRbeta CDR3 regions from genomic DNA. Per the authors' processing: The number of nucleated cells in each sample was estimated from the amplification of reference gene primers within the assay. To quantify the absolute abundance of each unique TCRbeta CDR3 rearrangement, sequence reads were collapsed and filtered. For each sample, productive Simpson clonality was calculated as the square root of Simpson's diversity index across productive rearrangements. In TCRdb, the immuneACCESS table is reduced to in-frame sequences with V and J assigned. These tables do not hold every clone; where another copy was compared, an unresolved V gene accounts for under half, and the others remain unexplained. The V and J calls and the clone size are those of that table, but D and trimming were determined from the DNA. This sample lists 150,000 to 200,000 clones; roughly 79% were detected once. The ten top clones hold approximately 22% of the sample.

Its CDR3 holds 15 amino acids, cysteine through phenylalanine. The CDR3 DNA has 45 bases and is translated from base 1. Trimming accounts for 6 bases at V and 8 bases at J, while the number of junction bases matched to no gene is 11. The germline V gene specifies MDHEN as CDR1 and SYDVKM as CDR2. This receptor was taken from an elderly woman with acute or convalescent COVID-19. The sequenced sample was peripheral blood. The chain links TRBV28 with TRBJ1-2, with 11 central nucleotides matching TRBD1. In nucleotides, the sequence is TGTGCCAGCAGCCGAGCCCGGGGGACAGGGGGAGGCTACACCTTC. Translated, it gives CASSRARGTGGGYTF.